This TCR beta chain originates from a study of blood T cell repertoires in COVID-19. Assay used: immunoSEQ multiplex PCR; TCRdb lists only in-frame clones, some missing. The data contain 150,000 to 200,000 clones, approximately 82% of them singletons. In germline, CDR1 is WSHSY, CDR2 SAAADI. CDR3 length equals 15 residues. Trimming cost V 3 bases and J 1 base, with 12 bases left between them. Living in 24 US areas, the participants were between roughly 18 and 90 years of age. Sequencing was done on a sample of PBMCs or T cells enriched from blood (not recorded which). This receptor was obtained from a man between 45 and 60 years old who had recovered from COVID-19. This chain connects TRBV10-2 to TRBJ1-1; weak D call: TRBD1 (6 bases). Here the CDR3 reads CASSENQGKNTEAFF. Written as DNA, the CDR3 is TGCGCCAGCAGTGAAAATCAGGGGAAGAACACTGAAGCTTTCTTT.